Sequencing of this T cell receptor beta chain was carried out in a study of blood T cell repertoires in COVID-19. The overall study: Sites across the United States, Italy and Spain contributed samples from acute and convalescent COVID-19. Sources were T cells, B-cell-depleted T cells, or PBMCs; the material itself was cDNA or gDNA.

The CDR3 totals 15 residues. Germline assignment: CDR1 MNHEY and CDR2 SVGAGI. V lost 7 bases to trimming and J lost 4 bases; unmatched junction nucleotides: 11. Authors' processing steps: Using reference gene primer amplification, nucleated cell counts were estimated. This table comes from immunoSEQ multiplex PCR, and its TCRdb copy is limited to in-frame clones, with some not included. The D gene and trimming were derived from the DNA, and the V and J assignments and clone size from that table. The repertoire has roughly 100,000 clones, almost 90% of them found once; the top ten carry around 3.5%. The receptor was derived from a human donor in a cohort sampled during active COVID-19. Sequenced sample: peripheral blood. The rearrangement links TRBV6-5 to TRBJ2-3, with 7 bases identical to TRBD2. The CDR3 is CASTVGGTIADTQYF. In DNA, the CDR3 is TGTGCCAGCACCGTCGGGGGGACGATCGCAGATACGCAGTATTTT.